This T cell receptor beta chain derives from a study of a mutant IDH1 vaccine in newly diagnosed glioma (dated by TCRdb to 2020 to 2023). Study-level background: In the chemotherapy-containing groups, vaccination started alongside temozolomide cycles, whereas in patients who had radiotherapy alone it started 4-6 weeks after radiotherapy. The week-35 safety follow-up took place at visit V12, and the week-47 end of study took place at visit V13. For exploratory analyses, about two dozen treated patients had longitudinal TCRB deep sequencing done wherever samples were available. Peripheral blood samples were drawn at six visits, namely V03 (baseline), V05, V07, V10, V12 and V13. Prior to enrollment, standard therapy consisting of radiotherapy alone, temozolomide alone, or radiochemotherapy with temozolomide had been administered to patients, with the combination being received by most patients. Of the roughly 31 treated patients, about 62% were male and about 40% were female, and the mean age was about 40 years. The study at large found these results: Vaccine-induced immune responses across multiple MHC alleles were detected in approximately 94% of patients. According to the authors, sample limitations meant that analyses of patient blood samples could not be reproduced. Availability determined which PBMC samples were chosen for TCRB deep sequencing. Changes in the top peripheral T cell clonotypes picked up by TCRB sequencing did not appear to be linked to pseudoprogression.

Libraries were constructed by the immunoSEQ multiplex PCR assay. Rearranged TCR beta chain sequences were amplified using the hsTCRB Kit according to the manufacturer's protocol. An Illumina MiSeq was used to sequence the TCRB libraries. In the original analysis: Demultiplexing, trimming and gene mapping were performed with the kit vendor's proprietary platform. Here the immuneACCESS table is served through TCRdb, limited to in-frame sequences with V and J called. Missing clones are a known gap in these copies; in checked studies unresolved V genes cover under half, and the rest lacks a known reason. V and J calls and clone size are copied from that table; D and trimming were computed from the DNA. For this sample the table gives about 55,000 clones, of which around four fifths were detected only once. 4.1% of the sample belongs to the ten largest clones. V is clipped by 3 bases and J by 1 base, and the sequence between their germline boundaries is 7 bases long. From the cysteine through the phenylalanine, the CDR3 covers 14 amino acids. Of all the DNA, just the CDR3 is kept, 42 bases in frame from base 1. CDR1 and CDR2, looked up from the germline V gene, are SGHTA and FQGTGA.

With respect to this clone: It has no known antigen specificity. Base qualities are not provided; no much larger clone lies one nucleotide away.

The time point label, as the study defines it: week 35, safety follow-up. Each vaccine dose, consisting of 300 ug of a 20-mer mutant IDH1 peptide in Montanide, was administered subcutaneously with topical imiquimod. Eight vaccinations were administered to patients in weeks 1, 3, 5, 7, 11, 15, 19 and 23, corresponding to visits V03 through V10. The donors had newly diagnosed IDH1-mutant astrocytomas of WHO grade 3 or 4 that showed loss of nuclear ATRX. The samples were drawn from NOA16, a multicentre, single-arm, open-label phase I trial in Germany that tested a mutant IDH1 peptide vaccine in humans for the first time. The DNeasy Blood and Tissue Kit was used to extract genomic DNA from EDTA blood for TCRB sequencing.

The sequenced sample was PBMCs, obtained from a glioma patient whose treatment included an IDH1 peptide vaccine. This TCR came from a woman aged 18-35 years with glioma. This chain joins TRBV7-3 to TRBJ1-3, with no D gene named confidently. The nucleotide sequence is TGTGCCAGCAGCTTCCCTGAGTCTGGAAACACCATATATTTT. Its translation reads: CASSFPESGNTIYF.